The T cell receptor (beta chain) under discussion was sequenced for a study of cytomegalovirus exposure and HLA in healthy donors. Findings and limits, study-wide: The number of N-insertions in an Asian-associated ancestry cluster was reportedly below the roughly 670-donor mean in a later analysis. CMV serostatus was the sole immune exposure information available. In a later analysis, TCR beta V- and J-gene trimming was associated with a missense DCLRE1C variant.

Primers: 60 Vbeta forward and 13 Jbeta reverse. Methods used by the authors: Counted up in a later analysis, unique TCR beta chains came to 60 million to 95 million, with around 12 million shared. The data were produced by immunoSEQ multiplex PCR, yet TCRdb's version contains in-frame clones alone and is incomplete. The DNA was the basis for D and trimming; V, J and clone size are from that table. The sample records over 150,000 clones, 77% being singletons. Note on this clone: Antigen specificity is unknown.

Germline CDR1 reads SGHTA; CDR2 reads FQGTGA. The CDR3 runs 14 residues. Trimming removed 1 base from V and 1 base from J, with 7 bases in between. The sequencing input was PBMCs. This TCR derives from a woman aged 55-69 years in good health and CMV-seropositive. V and J are TRBV7-3 and TRBJ2-5; D ambiguous. In nucleotides, the CDR3 is TGTGCCAGCAGCTTAAGTACTATCCAAGAGACCCAGTACTTC. The encoded protein is CASSLSTIQETQYF. Filled out from reference TRBV7-3 and TRBJ2-5, the complete variable domain reads GAGVSQTPSNKVTEKGKYVELRCDPISGHTALYWYRQSLGQGPEFLIYFQGTGAADDSGLPNDRFFAVRPEGSVSTLKIQRTERGDSAVYLCASSLSTIQETQYFGPGTRLLVL.